Listed here are 22 T cell receptor beta chains from one sample, sequenced in a study of OX40 agonist ivuxolimab in advanced cancers. Profiling relied on immunoSEQ multiplex PCR, and the TCRdb table lists in-frame clones only, not all of them. The data hold 90,000 to 100,000 clones, with around 90% observed a single time. The sequencing here drew on CD4+ or CD8+ T cells sorted from blood, taken in a trial of the OX40 agonist ivuxolimab. These receptors came from an adult with an advanced solid tumor such as melanoma, head and neck, liver or kidney cancer.

The V gene is TRBV6-4, the J gene TRBJ2-1, with D tentatively TRBD1 or TRBD2 (6 bases each). Germline V gene lookup returns CDR1 MRHNA and CDR2 SNTAGT. This CDR3 has 14 amino acids. The V gene lost 4 bases and the J gene lost 4 bases, with 11 bases spanning the gap. The CDR3 DNA follows: TGTGCCAGCAGTGCGGAGGGGGGATACAATGAGCAGTTCTTC. Translating gives CASSAEGGYNEQFF.

The V gene is TRBV30, the J gene TRBJ2-2, with D tentatively TRBD1 or TRBD2 (5 bases each). Germline CDR1 GTSNPN, CDR2 SVGIG (reference sequence). The V end was cut by 0 bases, the J end by 1 base, with 18 bases between. This CDR3 spans 18 amino acids. The CDR3 reads CAWSVRWLGTMNTGELFF. The DNA of the CDR3 is TGTGCCTGGAGTGTACGATGGCTGGGGACCATGAACACCGGGGAGCTGTTTTTT.

This chain joins TRBV19 and TRBJ2-3; 8 bases line up with TRBD2. With V trimmed by 3 bases and J by 7 bases, 9 bases remained unmatched. The CDR3 runs to 15 residues. Germline CDR1 LNHDA, CDR2 SQIVND (reference sequence). CDR3 in amino acids: CASSIGAVAGNTQYF. The CDR3 DNA is TGTGCCAGTAGTATTGGGGCGGTAGCGGGGAATACGCAGTATTTT.

The chain has TRBV10-3 and TRBJ1-6; D gene uncertain. The CDR3 has 13 amino acids. Germline loops: CDR1 ENHRY, CDR2 SYGVKD. V lost 11 bases and J lost 6, with 14 bases in between. The DNA of the CDR3 is TGTGCCGCCTCAGGAGGACTTAATTCACCCCTCCACTTT. Protein product: CAASGGLNSPLHF.

V is TRBV19 and J is TRBJ2-1; 8 bases line up with TRBD1. Germline CDR1 is LNHDA and CDR2 is SQIVND (reference sequence). This CDR3 is 13 amino acids long. Losses at the gene ends were 5 bases for V and 6 bases for J; bases not matched to a gene: 3. CDR3 region: CASSGQGGNEQFF. CDR3 sequence (DNA): TGTGCCAGTAGTGGACAGGGTGGCAATGAGCAGTTCTTC.

This clone was seen more than once but under ten times. This chain uses TRBV5-6 with TRBJ1-2; D gene unclear. CDR1 and CDR2 from the germline V gene are SGHDT and YYEEEE. The CDR3 length is 13 residues. Trimming removed 4 bases from V and 4 bases from J, with 11 bases in between. CDR3 coding DNA: TGTGCCAGCAGCGGGCCGGGGTCCTATGGCTACACCTTC. As protein: CASSGPGSYGYTF.

This sequence joins TRBV6-4 and TRBJ1-3; unclear D gene. CDR1 is MRHNA and CDR2 is SNTAGT in the germline V gene. V was clipped by 3 bases and J by 3 bases, with 15 bases between them. The CDR3 covers 16 residues. The CDR3 loop is CASSEKRAIGGNTIYF. Here the CDR3 DNA reads TGTGCCAGCAGTGAGAAACGGGCAATTGGTGGAAACACCATATATTTT.

The chain carries TRBV6-1 and TRBJ1-1; no clear D gene. Trimming cost V 6 bases and J 5 bases, with 16 bases left between them. The CDR3 has 14 residues. The germline gives CDR1 MNHNS, CDR2 SASEGT. Written as DNA, the CDR3 is TGTGCCAGCAGGGCAGACTTGGGCGGGACTGAAGCTTTCTTT. Its protein product is CASRADLGGTEAFF.

V and J are TRBV5-4 and TRBJ1-5, with D uncertain. Germline CDR1 SGHNT, CDR2 YYREEE (reference sequence). Trimming pared 3 bases from V and 2 bases from J, leaving 6 bases between. This CDR3 comprises 13 residues. CDR3 amino acids: CASSYDGNQPQHF. Here the CDR3 DNA reads TGTGCCAGCAGCTACGACGGCAATCAGCCCCAGCATTTT.

CDR3 amino acids: CASSLDRDGSPLHF. CDR3 sequence (DNA): TGTGCCAGCAGCCTGGACAGGGACGGTTCACCCCTCCACTTT. The rearrangement joins TRBV2 to TRBJ1-6; 8 bases are a match to TRBD1. CDR1 is SNHLY and CDR2 is FYNNEI in the germline V gene. This CDR3 contains 14 residues. V shed 6 bases and J 9 bases; nucleotides not matched to a gene: 7.

The gene calls are TRBV19 and TRBJ1-4, with D tentatively TRBD1 (6 bases). Trimming pared 4 bases from V and 7 bases from J, leaving 13 bases between. Per the germline V gene, CDR1 is LNHDA and CDR2 is SQIVND (reference sequence). CDR3 length: 14 residues. The CDR3 sequence: CASSTQGRSEKLFF. In DNA, the CDR3 is TGTGCCAGTAGTACCCAGGGGAGAAGTGAAAAACTGTTTTTT.

V gene TRBV18 combines with J gene TRBJ2-5; D not resolved. V was trimmed by 5 bases and J by 4 bases, leaving 5 bases between them. Germline V CDR1 and CDR2: KGHSH, LQKENI. The CDR3 is 11 amino acids. CDR3 residues: CASSDRETQYF. CDR3 in DNA: TGTGCCAGCTCAGATCGAGAGACCCAGTACTTC. The variable domain in full, completed from reference TRBV18 and TRBJ2-5, reads NAGVMQNPRHLVRRRGQEARLRCSPMKGHSHVYWYRQLPEEGLKFMVYLQKENIIDESGMPKERFSAEFPKEGPSILRIQQVVRGDSAAYFCASSDRETQYFGPGTRLLVL.

The CDR3 loop reads CASSATFNEQFF. The CDR3 region has the DNA TGTGCCAGCAGCGCCACGTTCAATGAGCAGTTCTTC. This rearrangement joins TRBV7-2 to TRBJ2-1; no clear D. From germline, CDR1 is SGHTA and CDR2 FQGNSA. The V gene lost 5 bases and the J gene lost 6 bases, with 8 bases spanning the gap. The CDR3 has 12 amino acids.

The chain links TRBV6-4 to TRBJ2-2; unclear D gene. The CDR3 spans 13 residues. V dropped 4 bases and J dropped 1 base, with 4 bases sitting between them. Looked up from germline, CDR1 is MRHNA and CDR2 is SNTAGT. CDR3 residues: CASSGQNTGELFF. CDR3 coding DNA: TGTGCCAGCAGTGGTCAGAACACCGGGGAGCTGTTTTTT.

The V gene is TRBV6-5, the J gene TRBJ2-5, with a weak D call TRBD2 (5 bases). The CDR3 consists of 14 residues. Germline values: CDR1 MNHEY, CDR2 SVGAGI. Trimming shortened V by 0 bases and J by 3 bases, and 8 bases separated the two germline ends. CDR3 loop: CASSYSQREETQYF. CDR3 DNA: TGTGCCAGCAGTTACTCACAGAGGGAAGAGACCCAGTACTTC.

V and J are TRBV19 and TRBJ1-2; D ambiguous. CDR1 LNHDA and CDR2 SQIVND come from the germline V gene (reference sequence). Between the trimmed V and J ends, which lost 5 bases and 5 bases, there was a span of 15 bases. The CDR3 covers 14 residues. Here the CDR3 reads CASSSTGMIYGYTF. CDR3 in DNA: TGTGCCAGTAGTTCAACCGGGATGATTTATGGCTACACCTTC. Supplemented by reference TRBV19 and TRBJ1-2, the full variable domain reads DGGITQSPKYLFRKEGQNVTLSCEQNLNHDAMYWYRQDPGQGLRLIYYSQIVNDFQKGDIAEGYSVSREKKESFPLTVTSAQKNPTAFYLCASSSTGMIYGYTFGSGTRLTVV.

V gene TRBV19 combines with J gene TRBJ2-7, with TRBD1 identical over 9 bases. CDR3 length: 15 residues. The V and J ends lost 0 bases and 1 base, in that order; junction bases with no gene match: 1. CDR1 and CDR2 (germline): LNHDA, SQIVND (reference sequence). The DNA for the CDR3 is TGTGCCAGTAGTATAGACGGGACAGGGTCCTACGAGCAGTACTTC. It encodes CASSIDGTGSYEQYF.

The chain couples TRBV27 to TRBJ2-7, with TRBD1 identical over 11 bases. V was pared by 3 bases and J by 6 bases, with 4 bases of the junction left unmatched. This CDR3 spans 14 amino acids. Germline values: CDR1 MNHEY, CDR2 SMNVEV (reference sequence). CDR3 DNA: TGTGCCAGCAGTTTCGGGGACAGGGGGAGCGAGCAGTACTTC. It encodes CASSFGDRGSEQYF.

The rearrangement joins TRBV27 to TRBJ1-5; D is uncertain. The CDR3 length is 15 residues. CDR1 and CDR2 (germline): MNHEY, SMNVEV (reference sequence). V was clipped by 2 bases and J by 0 bases, with 8 bases between them. CDR3 residues: CASSLRVSSNQPQHF. The CDR3 nucleotides are TGTGCCAGCAGTTTAAGGGTATCTAGCAATCAGCCCCAGCATTTT.

This clone was detected once. The chain couples TRBV28 to TRBJ1-1; D gene unclear. The V end lost 5 bases, the J end lost 4 bases, and 17 bases lay between the germline ends. The germline V gene encodes CDR1 MDHEN and CDR2 SYDVKM. The CDR3 has 15 residues. The CDR3 region has the DNA TGTGCCAGCAGTCCGACTCCGGGTTGGGGCACTGAAGCTTTCTTT. Translated, it gives CASSPTPGWGTEAFF. Filled out from reference TRBV28 and TRBJ1-1, the complete variable domain reads DVKVTQSSRYLVKRTGEKVFLECVQDMDHENMFWYRQDPGLGLRLIYFSYDVKMKEKGDIPEGYSVSREKKERFSLILESASTNQTSMYLCASSPTPGWGTEAFFGQGTRLTVV.

This clone was counted between two and nine times. This chain joins TRBV11-3 and TRBJ1-6; a possible D gene is TRBD1 (6 bases). CDR1 SGHNT and CDR2 YENEEA come from the germline V gene. This CDR3 contains 14 residues. The ends were cut back, 4 bases at V and 7 bases at J, with 11 bases in the middle. The DNA of the CDR3 is TGTGCCAGCAGCTCCAACAGGGCGAATTCACCCCTCCACTTT. It specifies CASSSNRANSPLHF.

This sequence joins TRBV7-3 and TRBJ1-4; D remains ambiguous. The CDR3 loop spans 11 amino acids. V lost 10 bases to trimming and J lost 8 bases, with 11 bases between them. Germline-derived CDR1 and CDR2 are SGHTA and FQGTGA. CDR3 residues: CATQSREKLFF. The CDR3, as DNA: TGTGCCACTCAGTCCCGGGAAAAACTGTTTTTT.